The following is a TCR beta chain sequence with its context. CD4+ cells yielded CD45RA+ naive and CD45RA-negative memory subsets. The length of the CDR3 is 16 residues. V was pared by 5 bases and J by 6 bases, with 17 bases between. The germline gives CDR1 SEHNR, CDR2 FQNEAQ (reference sequence). Clones were read by immunoSEQ multiplex PCR, and TCRdb kept only the in-frame ones, dropping some. The table includes 2 million to 3 million clones, approximately 94% detected once. This record belongs to a study of shared clonotypes between healthy human individuals. The sample comprised naive CD4+ T cells from PBMCs. Sample subset: CD45RA+ positively selected. This clonotype originated in a man aged 18 to 30 in good health. Some clones in this sample may be carry-over from other donors' samples. The V call is TRBV7-9, the J call TRBJ1-6; a possible D gene is TRBD1 (6 bases). CDR3 in amino acids: CASSPRAGGANSPLHF. The CDR3 DNA sequence: TGTGCCAGCAGCCCTCGTGCGGGGGGGGCTAATTCACCCCTCCACTTT.